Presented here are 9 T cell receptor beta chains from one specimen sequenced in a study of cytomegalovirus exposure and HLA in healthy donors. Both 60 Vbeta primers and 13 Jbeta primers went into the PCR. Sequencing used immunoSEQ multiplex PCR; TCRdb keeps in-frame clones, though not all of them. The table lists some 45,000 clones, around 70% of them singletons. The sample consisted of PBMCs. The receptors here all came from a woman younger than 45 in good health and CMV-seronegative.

CDR3 sequence (DNA): TGTGCCAGCGGGAGGGGGACAGGGGATATAGACACCATATATTTT. As protein: CASGRGTGDIDTIYF. The V call is TRBV6-1, the J call TRBJ1-3; 10 positions match TRBD1. Per germline, CDR1 MNHNS and CDR2 SASEGT. V shed 8 bases and J 8 bases; nucleotides not matched to a gene: 12. The CDR3 covers 15 residues.

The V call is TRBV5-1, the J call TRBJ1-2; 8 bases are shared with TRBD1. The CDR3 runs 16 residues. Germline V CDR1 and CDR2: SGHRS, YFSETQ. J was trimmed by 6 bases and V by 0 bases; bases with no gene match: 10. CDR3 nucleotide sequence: TGCGCCAGCAGCTTGGACGGACAGGGTGGAGGGGATGGCTACACCTTC. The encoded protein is CASSLDGQGGGDGYTF.

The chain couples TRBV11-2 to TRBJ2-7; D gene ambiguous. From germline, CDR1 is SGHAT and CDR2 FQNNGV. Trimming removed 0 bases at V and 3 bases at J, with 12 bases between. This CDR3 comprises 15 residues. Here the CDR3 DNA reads TGTGCCAGCAGCTTAGATACTGGGCCTGGCTACGAGCAGTACTTC. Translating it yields CASSLDTGPGYEQYF.

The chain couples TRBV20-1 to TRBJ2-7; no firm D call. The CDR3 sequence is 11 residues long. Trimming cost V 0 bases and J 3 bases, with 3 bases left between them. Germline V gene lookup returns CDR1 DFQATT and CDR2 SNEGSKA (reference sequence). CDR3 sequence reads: CSARDHYEQYF. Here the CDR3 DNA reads TGCAGTGCTAGAGACCACTACGAGCAGTACTTC.

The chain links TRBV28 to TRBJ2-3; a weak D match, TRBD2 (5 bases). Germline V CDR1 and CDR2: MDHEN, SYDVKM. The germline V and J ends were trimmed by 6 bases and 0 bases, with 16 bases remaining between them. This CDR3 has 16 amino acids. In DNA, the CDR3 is TGTGCCAGCAGCCAGGAGGACTTCACAAGCACAGATACGCAGTATTTT. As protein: CASSQEDFTSTDTQYF. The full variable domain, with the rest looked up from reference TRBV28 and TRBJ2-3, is DVKVTQSSRYLVKRTGEKVFLECVQDMDHENMFWYRQDPGLGLRLIYFSYDVKMKEKGDIPEGYSVSREKKERFSLILESASTNQTSMYLCASSQEDFTSTDTQYFGPGTRLTVL.

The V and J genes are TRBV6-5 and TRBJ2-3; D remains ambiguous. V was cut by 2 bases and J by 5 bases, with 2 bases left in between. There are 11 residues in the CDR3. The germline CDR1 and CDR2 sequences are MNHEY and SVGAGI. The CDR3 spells CASSYQDTQYF. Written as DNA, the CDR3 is TGTGCCAGCAGTTACCAAGATACGCAGTATTTT.

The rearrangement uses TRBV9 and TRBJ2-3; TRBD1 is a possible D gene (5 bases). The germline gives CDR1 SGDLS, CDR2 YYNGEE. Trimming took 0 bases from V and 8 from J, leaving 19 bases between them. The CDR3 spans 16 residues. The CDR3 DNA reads TGTGCCAGCAGCGTAGAGCTTCGGGCGACAGTAGGTACGCAGTATTTT. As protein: CASSVELRATVGTQYF.

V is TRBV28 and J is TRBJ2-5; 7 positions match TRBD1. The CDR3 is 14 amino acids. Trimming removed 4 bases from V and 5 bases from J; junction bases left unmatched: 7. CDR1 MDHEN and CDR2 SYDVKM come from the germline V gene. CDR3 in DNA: TGTGCCAGCAGTTCCAGGGGGTTTGTTGAGACCCAGTACTTC. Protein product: CASSSRGFVETQYF.

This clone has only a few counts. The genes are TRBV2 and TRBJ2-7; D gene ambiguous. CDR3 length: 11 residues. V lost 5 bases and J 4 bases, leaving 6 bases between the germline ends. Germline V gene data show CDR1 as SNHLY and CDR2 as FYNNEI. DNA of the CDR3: TGTGCCAGCAGTCCACAATACGAGCAGTACTTC. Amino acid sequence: CASSPQYEQYF.